Sequencing of this TCR beta chain was carried out in a study of tumor-infiltrating lymphocytes in glioblastoma multiforme. Three nested ARM-PCR rounds with V-beta and C-beta primers built TCRB libraries. TCRdb re-called the multiplex PCR reads with MiXCR, one entry per CDR3 protein. Altogether about 10,000 distinct CDR3 sequences are present, roughly 70% being singletons, with the ten largest covering about 30%. A remark on this clonotype: Compared with germline, one end of the junction differs, possibly owing to a read error.

The length of the CDR3 is 15 residues. Germline lookup yields CDR1 MDHEN and CDR2 SYDVKM. V gene TRBV28 combines with J gene TRBJ1-5; tentative D call: TRBD1 (5 bases). Sequencing input: brain tumor tissue. The receptor's source is a male donor with glioblastoma. CDR3 nucleotides: TGTTCCAGCAATTTACGCTCACAGGCGCGCCAGCCCCAGCATTTT. It is translated as CSSNLRSQARQPQHF. The full variable domain, its missing parts supplied by reference TRBV28 and TRBJ1-5, is DVKVTQSSRYLVKRTGEKVFLECVQDMDHENMFWYRQDPGLGLRLIYFSYDVKMKEKGDIPEGYSVSREKKERFSLILESASTNQTSMYLCSSNLRSQARQPQHFGDGTRLSIL.